These T cell receptor beta chains were read from a single sample in a study of cytomegalovirus exposure and HLA in healthy donors. Profiling relied on immunoSEQ multiplex PCR, and the TCRdb table lists in-frame clones only, not all of them. Among 200,000 to 250,000 clones listed, 80% to 90% were seen once. Material: PBMCs. The receptors were gathered from a woman younger than 30 in good health and CMV-seronegative. Both conserved end residues are part of each CDR3. D genes are given only for firm matches. A clone size is listed for some rows: how often the clone was seen (once, few, many), or a class if it is expanded.

V gene: TRBV18
J gene: TRBJ2-7
clone size: NA
D gene: TRBD1
CDR3 protein: CASSADRGPYEQYF
CDR3 DNA: TGTGCCAGCTCCGCGGACAGGGGGCCCTACGAGCAGTACTTC

V gene: TRBV7-2
J gene: TRBJ2-3
clone size: NA
D gene: TRBD1
CDR3 protein: CASSTNRGRTDTQYF
CDR3 DNA: TGTGCCAGCAGCACAAACAGGGGGCGGACAGATACGCAGTATTTT

V gene: TRBV5-4
J gene: TRBJ2-7
clone size: NA
D gene: TRBD2
CDR3 protein: CASSSPPSGGTYEQYF
CDR3 DNA: TGTGCCAGCAGCTCTCCCCCTAGCGGGGGAACCTACGAGCAGTACTTC

V gene: TRBV10-2
J gene: TRBJ2-3
clone size: NA
D gene: NA
CDR3 protein: CASSDWQGWPDTQYF
CDR3 DNA: TGCGCCAGCAGTGATTGGCAGGGGTGGCCAGATACGCAGTATTTT

V gene: TRBV5-4
J gene: TRBJ2-7
clone size: NA
D gene: TRBD2
CDR3 protein: CVDGVGGREGYEQYF
CDR3 DNA: TGTGTCGATGGAGTCGGCGGGAGGGAAGGATACGAGCAGTACTTC

V gene: TRBV10-3
J gene: TRBJ1-1
clone size: NA
D gene: NA
CDR3 protein: CATRSDLNTEAFF
CDR3 DNA: TGTGCCACCCGGAGCGACTTGAACACTGAAGCTTTCTTT

V gene: TRBV19
J gene: TRBJ2-2
clone size: NA
D gene: NA
CDR3 protein: CASSMRGLNTGELFF
CDR3 DNA: TGTGCCAGTAGTATGCGGGGATTAAACACCGGGGAGCTGTTTTTT

V gene: TRBV7-2
J gene: TRBJ1-2
clone size: NA
D gene: TRBD1
CDR3 protein: CASSLGGTGNYGYTF
CDR3 DNA: TGTGCCAGCAGCTTAGGAGGGACAGGGAACTATGGCTACACCTTC

V gene: TRBV10-1
J gene: TRBJ2-7
clone size: NA
D gene: TRBD2
CDR3 protein: CASSDGLAGPSYEQYF
CDR3 DNA: TGCGCCAGCAGTGACGGACTAGCGGGGCCTTCCTACGAGCAGTACTTC

V gene: TRBV5-6
J gene: TRBJ2-5
clone size: once
D gene: TRBD1
CDR3 protein: CASSLRQGETQYF
CDR3 DNA: TGTGCCAGCAGCTTACGACAGGGGGAGACCCAGTACTTC

V gene: TRBV10-3
J gene: TRBJ1-1
clone size: NA
D gene: TRBD1
CDR3 protein: CAIRGDRGVYTEAFF
CDR3 DNA: TGTGCCATCAGGGGGGACAGGGGTGTATACACTGAAGCTTTCTTT

V gene: TRBV7-9
J gene: TRBJ1-1
clone size: NA
D gene: TRBD1
CDR3 protein: CASSEGWGDRGSEAFF
CDR3 DNA: TGTGCCAGCAGCGAGGGTTGGGGGGACAGGGGAAGTGAAGCTTTCTTT

V gene: TRBV5-1
J gene: TRBJ2-7
clone size: NA
D gene: NA
CDR3 protein: CASSFLAGGYEQYF
CDR3 DNA: TGCGCCAGCAGCTTTCTGGCGGGCGGATACGAGCAGTACTTC

V gene: TRBV4-1
J gene: TRBJ1-5
clone size: NA
D gene: NA
CDR3 protein: CASSQVGPRGNQPQHF
CDR3 DNA: TGCGCCAGCAGCCAAGTGGGGCCAAGGGGCAATCAGCCCCAGCATTTT

V gene: TRBV10-1
J gene: TRBJ2-1
clone size: NA
D gene: TRBD1
CDR3 protein: CASSEDRGSYNEQFF
CDR3 DNA: TGCGCCAGCAGTGAGGACAGGGGCTCCTACAATGAGCAGTTCTTC

V gene: TRBV29-1
J gene: TRBJ2-7
clone size: NA
D gene: NA
CDR3 protein: CSVKPPSSYEQYF
CDR3 DNA: TGCAGCGTTAAGCCGCCGAGCTCCTACGAGCAGTACTTC

V gene: TRBV7-8
J gene: TRBJ2-2
clone size: NA
D gene: TRBD2
CDR3 protein: CASSFGGTGELFF
CDR3 DNA: TGTGCCAGCAGCTTCGGGGGGACCGGGGAGCTGTTTTTT

V gene: TRBV4-1
J gene: TRBJ1-1
clone size: NA
D gene: NA
CDR3 protein: CASSRMTGIYTEAFF
CDR3 DNA: TGCGCCAGCAGCCGAATGACAGGAATCTACACTGAAGCTTTCTTT

V gene: TRBV21-1
J gene: TRBJ1-1
clone size: NA
D gene: NA
CDR3 protein: CASSKVGRGGEAFF
CDR3 DNA: TGTGCCAGCAGCAAAGTCGGACGGGGGGGTGAAGCTTTCTTT

V gene: TRBV5-1
J gene: TRBJ2-7
clone size: NA
D gene: TRBD1
CDR3 protein: CASSLVTGTYEQYF
CDR3 DNA: TGCGCCAGCAGCTTGGTGACAGGGACCTACGAGCAGTACTTC

V gene: TRBV7-3
J gene: TRBJ2-1
clone size: NA
D gene: TRBD2
CDR3 protein: CASSQGLAGGPSSYNEQFF
CDR3 DNA: TGTGCCAGCAGCCAAGGACTAGCGGGAGGACCTAGCTCCTACAATGAGCAGTTCTTC

V gene: TRBV7-8
J gene: TRBJ1-6
clone size: NA
D gene: NA
CDR3 protein: CASSTRDFFNSPLHF
CDR3 DNA: TGTGCCAGCAGCACCAGGGACTTTTTTAATTCACCCCTCCACTTT

V gene: TRBV2
J gene: TRBJ2-7
clone size: NA
D gene: TRBD2
CDR3 protein: CASCPGLGSSGSSYEQYF
CDR3 DNA: TGTGCCAGCTGCCCGGGACTAGGGTCTAGCGGGAGCTCCTACGAGCAGTACTTC

V gene: TRBV10-1
J gene: TRBJ1-2
clone size: NA
D gene: NA
CDR3 protein: CASSEDRDYGYTF
CDR3 DNA: TGCGCCAGCAGTGAGGACAGAGACTATGGCTACACCTTC

V gene: TRBV6-1
J gene: TRBJ1-1
clone size: NA
D gene: NA
CDR3 protein: CASSEYTSVSEAFF
CDR3 DNA: TGTGCCAGCAGTGAATACACGTCTGTGTCTGAAGCTTTCTTT

V gene: TRBV5-5
J gene: TRBJ2-7
clone size: once
D gene: TRBD1
CDR3 protein: CASSLASGTGYEQYF
CDR3 DNA: TGTGCCAGCAGCTTGGCCTCCGGGACAGGCTACGAGCAGTACTTC

V gene: TRBV7-2
J gene: TRBJ2-2
clone size: NA
D gene: NA
CDR3 protein: CAMRGSTTGELFF
CDR3 DNA: TGTGCCATGAGGGGGAGCACCACCGGGGAGCTGTTTTTT

V gene: TRBV4-3
J gene: TRBJ2-2
clone size: NA
D gene: NA
CDR3 protein: CASSQGLEGFTGELFF
CDR3 DNA: TGCGCCAGCAGCCAAGGGCTAGAAGGCTTCACCGGGGAGCTGTTTTTT

V gene: TRBV5-6
J gene: TRBJ1-2
clone size: NA
D gene: TRBD1
CDR3 protein: CASSLGRTGFYGYTF
CDR3 DNA: TGTGCCAGCAGCTTGGGTCGGACAGGGTTCTATGGCTACACCTTC

V gene: TRBV9
J gene: TRBJ2-5
clone size: NA
D gene: NA
CDR3 protein: CASSVEPARAETQYF
CDR3 DNA: TGTGCCAGCAGCGTAGAGCCTGCTCGTGCAGAGACCCAGTACTTC

V gene: TRBV7-6
J gene: TRBJ2-1
clone size: NA
D gene: NA
CDR3 protein: CASSQRPGSQRIGEQFF
CDR3 DNA: TGTGCCAGCAGCCAAAGACCGGGATCTCAGAGGATCGGCGAGCAGTTCTTC

V gene: TRBV7-6
J gene: TRBJ2-5
clone size: NA
D gene: NA
CDR3 protein: CASSLAGPPVETQYF
CDR3 DNA: TGTGCCAGCAGCTTAGCGGGGCCCCCGGTGGAGACCCAGTACTTC

V gene: TRBV5-4
J gene: TRBJ2-7
clone size: NA
D gene: TRBD1
CDR3 protein: CASSLRTGWDEQYF
CDR3 DNA: TGTGCCAGCAGCTTGAGGACAGGGTGGGACGAGCAGTACTTC

V gene: TRBV21-1
J gene: TRBJ1-5
clone size: NA
D gene: NA
CDR3 protein: CASSSKASSPRGYSNQPQHF
CDR3 DNA: TGTGCCAGCAGCAGCAAAGCTTCAAGTCCCAGGGGGTATAGCAATCAGCCCCAGCATTTT

V gene: TRBV4-3
J gene: TRBJ2-2
clone size: NA
D gene: NA
CDR3 protein: CASSQDLPPGELFF
CDR3 DNA: TGCGCCAGCAGCCAAGATCTCCCCCCTGGGGAGCTGTTTTTT

V gene: TRBV5-1
J gene: TRBJ2-1
clone size: NA
D gene: TRBD2
CDR3 protein: CASSLAGGAVNEQFF
CDR3 DNA: TGCGCCAGCAGCTTGGCGGGGGGGGCGGTCAATGAGCAGTTCTTC

V gene: TRBV6-5
J gene: TRBJ2-2
clone size: NA
D gene: TRBD1
CDR3 protein: CASSYSGQGGTGELFF
CDR3 DNA: TGTGCCAGCAGTTACTCAGGACAGGGCGGGACCGGGGAGCTGTTTTTT

V gene: TRBV7-8
J gene: TRBJ2-7
clone size: NA
D gene: NA
CDR3 protein: CASSLGGGLYEQYF
CDR3 DNA: TGTGCCAGCAGCTTAGGGGGGGGGCTCTACGAGCAGTACTTC

V gene: TRBV4-3
J gene: TRBJ2-7
clone size: NA
D gene: NA
CDR3 protein: CASSQGRRAGNEQYF
CDR3 DNA: TGCGCCAGCAGCCAAGGACGCAGGGCGGGGAACGAGCAGTACTTC